This TCR beta chain was sequenced for a study of blood T cell repertoires in COVID-19. For the study at large: Researchers got acute and convalescent COVID-19 samples from the United States, Italy and Spain.

Study processing details: How many nucleated cells were present was estimated from reference gene primer amplification. The assay was immunoSEQ multiplex PCR, and TCRdb's table has in-frame clones only and misses some. The V and J calls and the clone size are those of that table, but D and trimming were determined from the DNA. The data contain roughly 260,000 clones, more than 65% of them seen just once; the ten biggest clones take up roughly 3.1%. Trimming stripped 3 bases from V and 0 bases from J, with 6 bases between. Germline values: CDR1 ENHRY, CDR2 SYGVKD. The CDR3 loop spans 14 amino acids. Sequencing input: peripheral blood. The gene calls are TRBV10-3 and TRBJ1-5; D might be TRBD1 (5 bases). This receptor was obtained from a woman aged 18 to 35 with acute or convalescent COVID-19. CDR3 protein: CAISDRDSNQPQHF. The DNA of the CDR3 is TGTGCCATCAGTGACAGGGATAGCAATCAGCCCCAGCATTTT.